Sequencing of this T cell receptor (beta chain) was carried out in a study of blood T cell repertoires in COVID-19. Trimming removed 2 bases from V and 5 bases from J, with 9 bases in between. CDR3 length: 13 residues. In germline, CDR1 is MDHEN, CDR2 SYDVKM. Those enrolled, adults aged 18 to 89 years, came from around 24 US areas. Sequenced by immunoSEQ multiplex PCR; TCRdb stores in-frame clones only, minus some. This table has more than 200,000 clones, 87% appearing once. The clonotype was recovered from a man aged 25-40 years who had recovered from COVID-19. Material for sequencing was PBMCs or T cells enriched from blood (not recorded which). The rearrangement links TRBV28 to TRBJ1-2; D is unresolved. Written as DNA, the CDR3 is TGTGCCAGCAGTTTACCGGGGAAGTATGGCTACACCTTC. Its protein product is CASSLPGKYGYTF.